The subject of this entry is one T cell receptor beta chain. The data are from a study of blood T cell repertoires in COVID-19. Background on the study: COVID-19 samples, acute and convalescent, were from the United States, Italy and Spain. T cells, B-cell-depleted T cells, or PBMCs supplied cDNA or gDNA.

The germline V gene encodes CDR1 SGHTA and CDR2 FQGNSA. There are 16 residues in the CDR3. V was shortened by 5 bases and J by 4 bases, with 17 bases between the two germline ends. Authors' data handling: Amplified reference gene primers provided the basis for estimating nucleated cell counts. TCRdb's table, derived via immunoSEQ multiplex PCR, lists solely in-frame clones and lacks some. That table furnishes V, J and clone size, whereas the DNA furnished D and trimming. This sample carries 30,000 to 50,000 clones, approximately 85% of them seen once, and the ten largest clones take nearly 10%. The source is a human donor in a cohort sampled during active COVID-19. The chain couples TRBV7-2 to TRBJ2-2, with a weak D call TRBD2 (5 bases). The sample taken for sequencing was peripheral blood. The CDR3 here is CASSPWGSATTGELFF. In DNA form, the CDR3 reads TGTGCCAGCAGCCCATGGGGTAGCGCGACCACCGGGGAGCTGTTTTTT.